These 3 T cell receptor beta chains came from one sample sequenced in a study of cytomegalovirus exposure and HLA in healthy donors. The PCR employed 60 Vbeta primers together with 13 Jbeta primers. Profiled with immunoSEQ multiplex PCR; TCRdb holds only in-frame clones, not every one. This sample has about 190,000 clones, with roughly 87% found just once. The sample taken for sequencing was PBMCs. The receptors come from a boy aged 2 to 10 in good health and CMV-seronegative.

The chain has TRBV27 and TRBJ2-5, with 9 bases aligning to TRBD2. Germline-derived CDR1 and CDR2 are MNHEY and SMNVEV (reference sequence). The J segment lost 1 base and the V segment lost 2 bases, leaving 8 bases of the junction unmatched. The CDR3 extends over 17 amino acids. The CDR3 protein is CASSLGGRAGGQETQYF. The CDR3, as DNA: TGTGCCAGCAGTTTAGGCGGGAGGGCCGGGGGCCAAGAGACCCAGTACTTC.

This chain uses TRBV30 with TRBJ2-5; D gene ambiguous. The J call may be mistaken, given a closer DNA end match to TRBJ2-7. Germline CDR1 GTSNPN, CDR2 SVGIG (reference sequence). The CDR3 has 12 amino acids. DNA of the CDR3: TGTGCCTGGAGTGATACCCGCTACGAGCAGTACTTC. It encodes CAWSDTRYEQYF.

The DNA of the CDR3 is TGTGCCAGCAGCCGGGCTAGGGGAACTGAAGCTTTCTTT. Translation: CASSRARGTEAFF. The V call is TRBV5-6, the J call TRBJ1-1; a weak D match, TRBD1 (5 bases). V lost 4 bases, J lost 5 bases, and 12 bases lay in between. Germline values: CDR1 SGHDT, CDR2 YYEEEE. The CDR3 is made up of 13 amino acids.